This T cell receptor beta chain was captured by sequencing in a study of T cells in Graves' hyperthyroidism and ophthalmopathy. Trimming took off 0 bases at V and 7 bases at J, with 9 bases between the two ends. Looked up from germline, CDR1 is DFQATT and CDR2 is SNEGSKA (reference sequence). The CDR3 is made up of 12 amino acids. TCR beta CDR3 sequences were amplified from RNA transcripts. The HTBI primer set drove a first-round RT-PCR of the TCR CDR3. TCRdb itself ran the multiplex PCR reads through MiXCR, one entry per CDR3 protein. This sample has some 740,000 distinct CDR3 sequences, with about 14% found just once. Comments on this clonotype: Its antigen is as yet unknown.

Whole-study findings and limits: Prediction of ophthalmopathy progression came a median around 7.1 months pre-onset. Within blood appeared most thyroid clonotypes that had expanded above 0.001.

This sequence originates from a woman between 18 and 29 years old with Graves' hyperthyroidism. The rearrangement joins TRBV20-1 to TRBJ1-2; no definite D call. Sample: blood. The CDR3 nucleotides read TGCAGTGCTAGAGAATTGGGCAGTGGCTACACCTTC. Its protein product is CSARELGSGYTF.